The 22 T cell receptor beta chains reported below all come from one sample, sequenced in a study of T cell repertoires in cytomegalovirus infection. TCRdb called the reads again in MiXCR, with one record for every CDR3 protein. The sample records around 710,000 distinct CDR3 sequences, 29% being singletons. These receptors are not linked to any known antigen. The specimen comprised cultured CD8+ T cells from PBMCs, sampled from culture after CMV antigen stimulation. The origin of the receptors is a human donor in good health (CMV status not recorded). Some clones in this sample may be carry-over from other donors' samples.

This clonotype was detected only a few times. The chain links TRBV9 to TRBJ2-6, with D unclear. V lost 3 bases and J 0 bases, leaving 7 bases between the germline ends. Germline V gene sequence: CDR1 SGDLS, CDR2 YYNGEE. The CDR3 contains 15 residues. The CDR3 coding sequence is TGTGCCAGCAGCGATCCGCCCTCTGGGGCCAACGTCCTGACTTTC. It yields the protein CASSDPPSGANVLTF. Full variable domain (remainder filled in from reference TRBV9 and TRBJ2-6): DSGVTQTPKHLITATGQRVTLRCSPRSGDLSVYWYQQSLDQGLQFLIQYYNGEERAKGNILERFSAQQFPDLHSELNLSSLELGDSALYFCASSDPPSGANVLTFGAGSRLTVL.

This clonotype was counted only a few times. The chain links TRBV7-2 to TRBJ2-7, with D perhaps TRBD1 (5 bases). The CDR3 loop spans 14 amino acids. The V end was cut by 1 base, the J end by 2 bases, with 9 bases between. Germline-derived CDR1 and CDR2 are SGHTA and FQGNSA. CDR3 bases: TGTGCCAGCAGCTTAGTGGACAATACCTACGAGCAGTACGTC. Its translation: CASSLVDNTYEQYV.

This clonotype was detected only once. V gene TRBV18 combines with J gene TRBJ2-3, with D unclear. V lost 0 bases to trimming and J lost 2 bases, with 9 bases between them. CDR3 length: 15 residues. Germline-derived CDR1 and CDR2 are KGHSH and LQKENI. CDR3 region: CASSPPYGDTDTQYF. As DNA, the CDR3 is TGTGCCAGCTCACCACCGTACGGAGACACAGATACGCAGTATTTT.

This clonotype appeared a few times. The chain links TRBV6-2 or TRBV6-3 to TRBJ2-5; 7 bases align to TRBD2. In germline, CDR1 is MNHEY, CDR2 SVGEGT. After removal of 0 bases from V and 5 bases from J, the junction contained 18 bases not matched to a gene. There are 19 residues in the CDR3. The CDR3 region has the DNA TGTGCCAGCAGTTACTCTCCCGGGACTACCCATACGGGGAAGGAGACCCAGTACTTC. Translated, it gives CASSYSPGTTHTGKETQYF.

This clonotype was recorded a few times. The CDR3, as DNA: TGTGCCAGCAGTTACCTAGGGGGAACTGGGGCCAACGTCCTGACTTTC. Its translation is CASSYLGGTGANVLTF. The chain combines TRBV6-5 with TRBJ2-6; D might be TRBD1 (6 bases). Trimming shortened V by 2 bases and J by 2 bases, and 10 bases separated the two germline ends. CDR1 is MNHEY and CDR2 is SVGAGI in the germline V gene. The CDR3 totals 16 residues.

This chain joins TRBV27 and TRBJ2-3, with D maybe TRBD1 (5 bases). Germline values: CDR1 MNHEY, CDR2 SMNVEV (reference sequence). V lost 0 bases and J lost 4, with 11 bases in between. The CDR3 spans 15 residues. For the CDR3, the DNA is TGTGCCAGCAGTTTATCCCAAGGGGCCCCAGATACGCAGTATTTT. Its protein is CASSLSQGAPDTQYF.

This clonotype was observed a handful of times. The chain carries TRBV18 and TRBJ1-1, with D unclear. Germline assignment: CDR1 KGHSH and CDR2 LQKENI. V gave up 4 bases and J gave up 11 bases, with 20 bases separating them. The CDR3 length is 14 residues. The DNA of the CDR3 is TGTGCCAGCTCACACTCACTAGCCATGAACGTGGCTTTCTTT. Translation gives CASSHSLAMNVAFF.

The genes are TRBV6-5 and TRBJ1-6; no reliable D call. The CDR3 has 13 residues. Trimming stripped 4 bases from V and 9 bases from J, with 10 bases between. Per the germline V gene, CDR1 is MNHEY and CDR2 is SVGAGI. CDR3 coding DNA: TGTGCCAGCAGTTCAGTAGCAGGTTCACCCCTCCACTTT. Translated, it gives CASSSVAGSPLHF.

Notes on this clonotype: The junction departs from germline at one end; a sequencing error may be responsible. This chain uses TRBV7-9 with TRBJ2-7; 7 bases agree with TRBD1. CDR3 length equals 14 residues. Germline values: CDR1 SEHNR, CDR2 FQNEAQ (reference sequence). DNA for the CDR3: TGTGCTAGCAGCTTAGAGGGGGCTCCCGGCGAGCAGTACTTC. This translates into CASSLEGAPGEQYF.

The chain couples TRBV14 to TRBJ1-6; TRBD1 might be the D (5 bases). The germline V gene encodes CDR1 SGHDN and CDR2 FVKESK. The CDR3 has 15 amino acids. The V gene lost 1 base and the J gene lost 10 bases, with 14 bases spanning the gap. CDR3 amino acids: CASSQGGQGVSPLHF. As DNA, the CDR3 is TGTGCCAGCAGCCAAGGTGGTCAGGGTGTATCACCCCTCCACTTT.

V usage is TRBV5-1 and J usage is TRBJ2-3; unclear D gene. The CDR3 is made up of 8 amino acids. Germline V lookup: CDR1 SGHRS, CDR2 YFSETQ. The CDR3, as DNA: TGCGTGCGAGATACGCAGTATTTT. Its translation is CVRDTQYF.

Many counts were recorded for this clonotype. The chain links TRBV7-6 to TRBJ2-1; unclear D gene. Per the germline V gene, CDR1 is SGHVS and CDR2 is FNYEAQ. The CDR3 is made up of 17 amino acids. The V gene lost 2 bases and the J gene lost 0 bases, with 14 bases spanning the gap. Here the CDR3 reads CASSLTSFMTSYNEQFF. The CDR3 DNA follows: TGTGCCAGCAGCTTAACCTCTTTTATGACCTCCTACAATGAGCAGTTCTTC. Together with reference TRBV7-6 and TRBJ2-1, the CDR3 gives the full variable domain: GAGVSQSPRYKVTKRGQDVALRCDPISGHVSLYWYRQALGQGPEFLTYFNYEAQQDKSGLPNDRFSAERPEGSISTLTIQRTEQRDSAMYRCASSLTSFMTSYNEQFFGPGTRLTVL.

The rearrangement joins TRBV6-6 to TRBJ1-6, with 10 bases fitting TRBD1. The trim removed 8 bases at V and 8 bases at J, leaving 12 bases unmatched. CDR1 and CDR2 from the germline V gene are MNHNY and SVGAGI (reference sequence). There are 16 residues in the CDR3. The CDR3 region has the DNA TGTGCCAGCCTTGCCCCCTGGACAGGGGGAGATTCACCCCTCCACTTT. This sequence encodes CASLAPWTGGDSPLHF.

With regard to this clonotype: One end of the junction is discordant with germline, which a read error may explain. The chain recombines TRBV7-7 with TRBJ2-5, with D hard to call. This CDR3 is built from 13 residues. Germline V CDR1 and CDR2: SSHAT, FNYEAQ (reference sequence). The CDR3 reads CASSEFDSETQYF. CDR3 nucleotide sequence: TGTGCTAGCAGCGAATTCGATTCTGAGACCCAGTACTTC.

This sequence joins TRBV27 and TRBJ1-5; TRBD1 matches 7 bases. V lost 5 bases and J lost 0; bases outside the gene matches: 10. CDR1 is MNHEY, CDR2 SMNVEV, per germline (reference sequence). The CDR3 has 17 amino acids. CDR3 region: CASSPAGGENSNQPQHF. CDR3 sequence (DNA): TGTGCCAGCAGTCCCGCAGGGGGGGAAAATAGCAATCAGCCCCAGCATTTT.

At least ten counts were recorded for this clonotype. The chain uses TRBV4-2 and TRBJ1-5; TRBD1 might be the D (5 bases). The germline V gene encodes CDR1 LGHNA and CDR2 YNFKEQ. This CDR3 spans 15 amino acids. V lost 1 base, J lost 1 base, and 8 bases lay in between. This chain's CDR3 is CASSQGRGSNQPQHF. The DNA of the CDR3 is TGTGCCAGCAGCCAAGGACGGGGGAGCAATCAGCCCCAGCATTTT.

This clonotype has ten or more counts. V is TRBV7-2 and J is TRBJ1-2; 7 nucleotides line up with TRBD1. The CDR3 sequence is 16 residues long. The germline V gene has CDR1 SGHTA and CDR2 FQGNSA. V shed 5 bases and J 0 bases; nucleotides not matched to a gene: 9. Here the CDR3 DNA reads TGTGCCAGCAGCCGACCCGGGACAGTGGCTAACTATGGCTACACCTTC. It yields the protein CASSRPGTVANYGYTF.

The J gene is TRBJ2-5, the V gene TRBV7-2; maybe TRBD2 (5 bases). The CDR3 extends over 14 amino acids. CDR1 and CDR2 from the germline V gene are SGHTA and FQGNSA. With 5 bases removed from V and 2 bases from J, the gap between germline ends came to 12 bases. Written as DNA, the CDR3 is TGTGCCAGCAGCCCGAGGGTGGAACAAGAGACCCAGTACTTC. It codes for CASSPRVEQETQYF.

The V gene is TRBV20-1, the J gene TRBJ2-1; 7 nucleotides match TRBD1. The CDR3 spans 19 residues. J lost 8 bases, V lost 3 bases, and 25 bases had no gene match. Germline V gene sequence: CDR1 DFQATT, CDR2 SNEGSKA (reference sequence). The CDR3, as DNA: TGCAGTGCTAGTTCAATGGTTTCGCCGACAGGGCCTTTAGGGGATGAGCAGTTCTTC. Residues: CSASSMVSPTGPLGDEQFF.

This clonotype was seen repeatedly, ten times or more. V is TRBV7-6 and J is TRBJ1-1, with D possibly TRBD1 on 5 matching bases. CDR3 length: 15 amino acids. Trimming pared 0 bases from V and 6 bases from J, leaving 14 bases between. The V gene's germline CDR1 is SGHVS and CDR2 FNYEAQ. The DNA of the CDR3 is TGTGCCAGCAGCTTAGCGCTTGGGGGGATCGCTGAAGCTTTCTTT. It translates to CASSLALGGIAEAFF.

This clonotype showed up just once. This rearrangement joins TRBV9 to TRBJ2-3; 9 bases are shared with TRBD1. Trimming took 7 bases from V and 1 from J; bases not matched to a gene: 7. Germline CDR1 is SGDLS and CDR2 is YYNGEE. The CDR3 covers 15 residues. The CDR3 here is CASGLRDRGTDTQYF. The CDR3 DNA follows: TGTGCCAGCGGACTTAGGGACAGGGGCACAGATACGCAGTATTTT. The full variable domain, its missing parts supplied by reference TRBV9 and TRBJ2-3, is DSGVTQTPKHLITATGQRVTLRCSPRSGDLSVYWYQQSLDQGLQFLIQYYNGEERAKGNILERFSAQQFPDLHSELNLSSLELGDSALYFCASGLRDRGTDTQYFGPGTRLTVL.

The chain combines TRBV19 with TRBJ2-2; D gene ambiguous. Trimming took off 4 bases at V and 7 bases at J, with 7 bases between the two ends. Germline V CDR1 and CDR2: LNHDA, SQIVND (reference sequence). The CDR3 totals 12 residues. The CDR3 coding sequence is TGTGCCAGTAGTACCCTAGACGGGGAGCTGTTTTTT. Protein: CASSTLDGELFF.